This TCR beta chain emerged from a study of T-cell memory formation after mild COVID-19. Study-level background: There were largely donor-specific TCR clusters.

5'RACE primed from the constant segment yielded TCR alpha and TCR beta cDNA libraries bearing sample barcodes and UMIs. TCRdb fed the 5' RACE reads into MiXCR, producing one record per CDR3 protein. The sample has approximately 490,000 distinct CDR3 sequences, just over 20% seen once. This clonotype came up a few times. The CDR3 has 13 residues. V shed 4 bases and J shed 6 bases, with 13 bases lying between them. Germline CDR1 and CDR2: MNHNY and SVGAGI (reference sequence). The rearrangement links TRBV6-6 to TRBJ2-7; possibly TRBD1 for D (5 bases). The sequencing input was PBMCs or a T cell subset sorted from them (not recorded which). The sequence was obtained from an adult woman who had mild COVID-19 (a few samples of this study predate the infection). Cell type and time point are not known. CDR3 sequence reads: CASSSPGHTEQYF. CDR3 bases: TGTGCCAGCAGTTCCCCAGGGCATACCGAGCAGTACTTC.